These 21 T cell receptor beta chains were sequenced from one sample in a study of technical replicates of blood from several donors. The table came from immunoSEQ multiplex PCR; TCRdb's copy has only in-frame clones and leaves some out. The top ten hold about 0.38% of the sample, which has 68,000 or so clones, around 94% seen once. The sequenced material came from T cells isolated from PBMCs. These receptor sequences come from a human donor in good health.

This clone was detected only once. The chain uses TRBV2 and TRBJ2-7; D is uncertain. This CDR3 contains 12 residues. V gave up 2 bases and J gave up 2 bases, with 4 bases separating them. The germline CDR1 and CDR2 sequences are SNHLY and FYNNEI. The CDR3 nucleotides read TGTGCCAGCAGTGAACCGGCCTACGAGCAGTACTTC. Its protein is CASSEPAYEQYF.

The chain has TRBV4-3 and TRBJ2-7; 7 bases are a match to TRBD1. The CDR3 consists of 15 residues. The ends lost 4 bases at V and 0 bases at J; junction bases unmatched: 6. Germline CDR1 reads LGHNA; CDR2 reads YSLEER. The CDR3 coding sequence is TGCGCCAGCAGCCCAAGACAGGGAAACTCCTACGAGCAGTACTTC. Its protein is CASSPRQGNSYEQYF.

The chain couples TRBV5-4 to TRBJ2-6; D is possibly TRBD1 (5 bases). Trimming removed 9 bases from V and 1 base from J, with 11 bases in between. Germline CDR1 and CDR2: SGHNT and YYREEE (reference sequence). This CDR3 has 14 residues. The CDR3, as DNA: TGTGCCACCGTTACAGGATCTGGGGCCAACGTCCTGACTTTC. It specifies CATVTGSGANVLTF.

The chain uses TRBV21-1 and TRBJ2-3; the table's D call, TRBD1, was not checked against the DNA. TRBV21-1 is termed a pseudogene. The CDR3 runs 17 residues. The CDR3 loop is CASSKRGSRGHTDTQYF. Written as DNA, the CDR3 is TGTGCCAGCAGCAAAAGGGGGAGCAGGGGGCATACAGATACGCAGTATTTT.

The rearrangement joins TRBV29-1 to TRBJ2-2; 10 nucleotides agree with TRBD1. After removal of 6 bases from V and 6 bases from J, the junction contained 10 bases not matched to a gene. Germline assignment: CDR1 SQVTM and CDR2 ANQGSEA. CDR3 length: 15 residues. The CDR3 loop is CSVGGGQGISGELFF. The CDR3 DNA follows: TGCAGCGTCGGCGGGGGACAGGGGATCTCCGGGGAGCTGTTTTTT.

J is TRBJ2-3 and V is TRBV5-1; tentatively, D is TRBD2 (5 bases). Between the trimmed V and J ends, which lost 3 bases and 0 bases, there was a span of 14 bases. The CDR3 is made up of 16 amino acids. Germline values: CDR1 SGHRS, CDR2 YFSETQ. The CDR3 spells CASSWTEVTSTDTQYF. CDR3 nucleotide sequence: TGCGCCAGCAGCTGGACGGAGGTTACTAGCACAGATACGCAGTATTTT.

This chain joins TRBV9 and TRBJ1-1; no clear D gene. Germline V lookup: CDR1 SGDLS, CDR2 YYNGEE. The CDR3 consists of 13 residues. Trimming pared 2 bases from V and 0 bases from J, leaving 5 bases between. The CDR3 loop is CASSVYLNTEAFF. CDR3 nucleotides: TGTGCCAGCAGCGTGTATTTGAACACTGAAGCTTTCTTT.

This CDR3 is CASSLSGSNYGYTF. CDR3 in DNA: TGTGCCAGCAGTTTATCAGGGTCTAACTATGGCTACACCTTC. This sequence joins TRBV6-5 and TRBJ1-2, with D possibly being TRBD1 (5 bases). With 4 bases removed from V and 0 bases from J, the gap between germline ends came to 9 bases. The CDR3 extends over 14 amino acids. Germline loops: CDR1 MNHEY, CDR2 SVGAGI.

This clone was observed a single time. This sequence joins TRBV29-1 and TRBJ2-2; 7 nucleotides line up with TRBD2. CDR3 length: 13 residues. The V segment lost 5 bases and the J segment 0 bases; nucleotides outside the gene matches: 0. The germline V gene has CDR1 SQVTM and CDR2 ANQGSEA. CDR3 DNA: TGCAGCGTTAGCGGGGCGAACACCGGGGAGCTGTTTTTT. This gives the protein CSVSGANTGELFF.

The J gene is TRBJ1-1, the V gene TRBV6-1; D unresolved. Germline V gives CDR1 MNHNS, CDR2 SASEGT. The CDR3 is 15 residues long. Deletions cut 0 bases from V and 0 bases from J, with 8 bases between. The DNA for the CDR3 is TGTGCCAGCAGTGAAGCGAACTACATGAACACTGAAGCTTTCTTT. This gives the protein CASSEANYMNTEAFF.

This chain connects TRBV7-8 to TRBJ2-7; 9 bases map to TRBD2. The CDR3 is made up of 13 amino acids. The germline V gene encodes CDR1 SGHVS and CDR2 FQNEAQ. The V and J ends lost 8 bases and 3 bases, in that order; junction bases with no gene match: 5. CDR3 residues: CASGGLADYEQYF. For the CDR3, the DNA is TGTGCCAGCGGGGGACTAGCAGACTACGAGCAGTACTTC.

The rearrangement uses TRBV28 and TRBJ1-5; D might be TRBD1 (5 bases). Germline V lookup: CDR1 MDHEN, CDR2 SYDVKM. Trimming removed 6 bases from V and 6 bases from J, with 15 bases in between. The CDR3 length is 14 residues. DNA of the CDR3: TGTGCCAGCAGCGCCCCGGGGGGGGGTCAGCCCCAGCATTTT. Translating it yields CASSAPGGGQPQHF. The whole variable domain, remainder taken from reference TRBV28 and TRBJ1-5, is DVKVTQSSRYLVKRTGEKVFLECVQDMDHENMFWYRQDPGLGLRLIYFSYDVKMKEKGDIPEGYSVSREKKERFSLILESASTNQTSMYLCASSAPGGGQPQHFGDGTRLSIL.

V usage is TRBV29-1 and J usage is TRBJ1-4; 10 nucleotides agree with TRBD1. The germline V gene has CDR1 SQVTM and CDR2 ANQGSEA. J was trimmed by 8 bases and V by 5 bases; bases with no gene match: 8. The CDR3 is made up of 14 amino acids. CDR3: CSVSTGGGREKLFF. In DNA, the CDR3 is TGCAGCGTTTCGACAGGGGGCGGGCGGGAAAAACTGTTTTTT.

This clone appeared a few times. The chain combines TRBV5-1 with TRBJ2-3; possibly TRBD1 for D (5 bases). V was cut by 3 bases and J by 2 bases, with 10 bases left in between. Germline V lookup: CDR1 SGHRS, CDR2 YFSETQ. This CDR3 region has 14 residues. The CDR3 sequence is CASSSPGITDTQYF. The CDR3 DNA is TGCGCCAGCAGCTCCCCAGGGATCACAGATACGCAGTATTTT. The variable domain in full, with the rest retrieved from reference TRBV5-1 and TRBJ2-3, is KAGVTQTPRYLIKTRGQQVTLSCSPISGHRSVSWYQQTPGQGLQFLFEYFSETQRNKGNFPGRFSGRQFSNSRSEMNVSTLELGDSALYLCASSSPGITDTQYFGPGTRLTVL.

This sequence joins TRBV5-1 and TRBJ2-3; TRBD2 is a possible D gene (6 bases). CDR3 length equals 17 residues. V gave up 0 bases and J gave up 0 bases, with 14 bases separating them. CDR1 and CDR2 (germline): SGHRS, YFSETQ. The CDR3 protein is CASSLVFPAGSTDTQYF. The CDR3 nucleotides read TGCGCCAGCAGCTTGGTTTTTCCAGCGGGTAGCACAGATACGCAGTATTTT.

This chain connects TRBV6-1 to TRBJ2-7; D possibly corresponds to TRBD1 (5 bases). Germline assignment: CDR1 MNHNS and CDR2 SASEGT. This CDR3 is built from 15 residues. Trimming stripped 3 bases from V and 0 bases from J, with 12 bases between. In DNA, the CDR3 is TGTGCCAGCAGTGATCAGACAGAGAGCTCCTACGAGCAGTACTTC. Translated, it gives CASSDQTESSYEQYF.

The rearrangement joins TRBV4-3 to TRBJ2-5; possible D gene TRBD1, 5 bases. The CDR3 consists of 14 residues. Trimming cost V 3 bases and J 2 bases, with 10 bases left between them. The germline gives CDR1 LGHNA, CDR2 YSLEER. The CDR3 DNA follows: TGCGCCAGCAGCCAGTTCACAGGTCAAGAGACCCAGTACTTC. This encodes CASSQFTGQETQYF.

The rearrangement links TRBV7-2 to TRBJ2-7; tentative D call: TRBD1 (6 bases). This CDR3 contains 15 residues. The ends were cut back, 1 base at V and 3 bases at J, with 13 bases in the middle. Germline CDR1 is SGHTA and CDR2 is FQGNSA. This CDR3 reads CASSLEQGLSYEQYF. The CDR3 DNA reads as TGTGCCAGCAGCTTAGAACAGGGTCTGAGCTACGAGCAGTACTTC.

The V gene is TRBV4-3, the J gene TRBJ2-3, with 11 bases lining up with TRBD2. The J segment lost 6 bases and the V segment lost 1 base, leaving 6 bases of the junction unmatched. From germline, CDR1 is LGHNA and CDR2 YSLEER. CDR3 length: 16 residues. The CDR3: CASSQGIAGGQDTQYF. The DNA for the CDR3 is TGCGCCAGCAGCCAAGGAATAGCGGGAGGGCAGGATACGCAGTATTTT.

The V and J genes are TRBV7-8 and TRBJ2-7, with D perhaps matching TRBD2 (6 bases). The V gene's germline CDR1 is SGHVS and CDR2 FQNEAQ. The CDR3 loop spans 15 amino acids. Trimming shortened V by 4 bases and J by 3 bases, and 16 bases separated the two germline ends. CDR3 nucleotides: TGTGCCAGCAGCTGGGGAGGAACGGGGGACTACGAGCAGTACTTC. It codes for CASSWGGTGDYEQYF.

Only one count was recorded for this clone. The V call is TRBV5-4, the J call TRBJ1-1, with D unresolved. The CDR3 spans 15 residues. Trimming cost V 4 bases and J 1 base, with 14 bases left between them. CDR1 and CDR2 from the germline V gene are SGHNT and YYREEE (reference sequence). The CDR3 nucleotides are TGTGCCAGCAGCCCGGCCGGCCGGGAGAACACTGAAGCTTTCTTT. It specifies CASSPAGRENTEAFF. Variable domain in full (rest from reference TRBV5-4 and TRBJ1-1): ETGVTQSPTHLIKTRGQQVTLRCSSQSGHNTVSWYQQALGQGPQFIFQYYREEENGRGNFPPRFSGLQFPNYSSELNVNALELDDSALYLCASSPAGRENTEAFFGQGTRLTVV.